This T cell receptor (beta chain) was documented in a study of blood T cell repertoires in COVID-19 (TCRdb year 2020). Notes on the research overall: Samples from collaborators originated in the United States, Italy and Spain and spanned both the acute and convalescent phases of COVID-19. The prospective study material was composed of cDNA or gDNA derived from T cells, B-cell-depleted T cells, or PBMCs. Subjects who had been exposed to COVID-19, were actively infected with it, or had recovered from it provided the deeply sampled blood TCRbeta repertoires that made up the dataset. The repertoires were made available in a free public database intended to serve as a resource for research on the immune response to SARS-CoV-2. The samples were drawn from two sources: the first 160 participants of the ongoing ImmuneRACE study, and 1,200 or so subjects contributed by 6 global collaborators. The sample metadata nearly always contained a de-identified subject ID, COVID-19 status, age in years and sex. Where available, HLA class I and class II types were obtained from metadata supplied by the sample provider rather than from assay-based typing.

What the authors observed across the whole study: The amount of clinical and demographic metadata varied by source and participant and was provided uncurated.

The collaborating institutions used their own protocols to collect whole blood in K2EDTA tubes. For TCRbeta analysis, collaborators shipped samples as frozen whole blood, isolated PBMCs, or DNA extracted from either of those sample types. This clone was picked up one time. The antigen it binds to is not known. Per-nucleotide qualities are absent, and no much larger clonotype sits a single base away. The CDR3 numbers 13 residues from cysteine through phenylalanine. Only CDR3 DNA is held: 39 bases, read in frame from base 1. After removal of 2 bases from V and 6 bases from J, the junction retains 3 bases not matched to a gene. CDR1 and CDR2 (MNHEY, SVGEGT) derive from the germline V gene. TCRbeta CDR3 regions were amplified from genomic DNA using the immunoSEQ Assay, a bias-controlled multiplex PCR. The source study handled its data this way. The number of nucleated cells in each sample was estimated from the amplification of reference gene primers within the assay. Sequence reads were collapsed and filtered to measure the absolute abundance of every unique TCRbeta CDR3 rearrangement. For each sample, productive Simpson clonality was calculated by taking the square root of Simpson's diversity index across productive rearrangements. The table comes from immuneACCESS by way of TCRdb, which keeps in-frame sequences with V and J called. Part of the clones is missing from these tables; in studies checked, under half for an unresolved V gene and the rest for unknown reasons. From that table come the V and J calls and clone size; the DNA was used to work out D and trimming. For this sample there are about 5,900 clones; under 90% appear just once. The ten largest clones take up roughly 6% of the sample.

The chain was built from TRBV6-2 or TRBV6-3 and TRBJ1-2; 7 bases in the junction line up with TRBD1. Sequencing was carried out using peripheral blood. The clonotype was recovered from a man in his 60s with acute or convalescent COVID-19. The DNA sequence is TGTGCCAGCAGTTACGGACAGGCCGATGGCTACACCTTC. Its translation reads: CASSYGQADGYTF.